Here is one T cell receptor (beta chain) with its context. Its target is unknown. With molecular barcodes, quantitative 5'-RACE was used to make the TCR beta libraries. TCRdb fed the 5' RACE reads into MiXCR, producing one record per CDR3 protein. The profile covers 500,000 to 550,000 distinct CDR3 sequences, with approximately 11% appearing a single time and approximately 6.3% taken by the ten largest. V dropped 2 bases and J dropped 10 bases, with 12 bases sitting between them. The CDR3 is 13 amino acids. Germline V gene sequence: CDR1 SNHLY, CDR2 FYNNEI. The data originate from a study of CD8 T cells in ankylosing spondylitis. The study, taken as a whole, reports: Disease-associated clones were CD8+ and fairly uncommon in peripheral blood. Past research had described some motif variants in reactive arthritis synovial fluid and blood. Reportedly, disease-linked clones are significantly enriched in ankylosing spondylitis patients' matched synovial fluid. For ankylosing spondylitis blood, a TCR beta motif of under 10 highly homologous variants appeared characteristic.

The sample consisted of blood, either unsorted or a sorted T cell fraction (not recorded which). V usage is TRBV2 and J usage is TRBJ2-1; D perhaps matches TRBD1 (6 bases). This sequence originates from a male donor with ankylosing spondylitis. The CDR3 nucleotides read TGTGCCAGCAGTGAAATACCCCAGGGGGAGCAGTTCTTC. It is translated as CASSEIPQGEQFF.